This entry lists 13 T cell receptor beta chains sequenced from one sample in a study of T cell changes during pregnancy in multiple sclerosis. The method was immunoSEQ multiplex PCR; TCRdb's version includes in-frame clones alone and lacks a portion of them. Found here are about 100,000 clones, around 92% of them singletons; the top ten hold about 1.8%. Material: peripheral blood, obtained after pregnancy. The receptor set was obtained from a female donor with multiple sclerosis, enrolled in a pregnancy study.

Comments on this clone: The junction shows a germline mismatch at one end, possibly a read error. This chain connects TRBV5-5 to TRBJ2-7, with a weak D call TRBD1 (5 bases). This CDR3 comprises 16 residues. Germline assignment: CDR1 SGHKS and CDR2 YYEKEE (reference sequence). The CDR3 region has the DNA TGTGCCAGCAGTTTGGCAGGACATCCGGGTGCGTACGAGCAGTACTTC. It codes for CASSLAGHPGAYEQYF.

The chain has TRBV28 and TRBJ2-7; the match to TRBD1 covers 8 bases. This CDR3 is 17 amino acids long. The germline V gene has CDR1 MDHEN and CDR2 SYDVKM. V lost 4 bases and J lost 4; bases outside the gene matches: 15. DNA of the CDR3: TGTGCCAGCAGTTCGTTCAGGGGGCTAGAACCCCAATACGAGCAGTACTTC. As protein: CASSSFRGLEPQYEQYF. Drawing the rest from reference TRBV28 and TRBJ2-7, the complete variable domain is DVKVTQSSRYLVKRTGEKVFLECVQDMDHENMFWYRQDPGLGLRLIYFSYDVKMKEKGDIPEGYSVSREKKERFSLILESASTNQTSMYLCASSSFRGLEPQYEQYFGPGTRLTVT.

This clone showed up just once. DNA for the CDR3: TGTGCCAGCAGCCGCGGACTAGCGATTGAGCAGTTCTTC. It translates to CASSRGLAIEQFF. The rearrangement links TRBV14 to TRBJ2-1; 9 bases are shared with TRBD2. Unmatched junction bases numbered 4, after V lost 4 bases and J lost 9 bases. Germline lookup yields CDR1 SGHDN and CDR2 FVKESK. The CDR3 is 13 residues long.

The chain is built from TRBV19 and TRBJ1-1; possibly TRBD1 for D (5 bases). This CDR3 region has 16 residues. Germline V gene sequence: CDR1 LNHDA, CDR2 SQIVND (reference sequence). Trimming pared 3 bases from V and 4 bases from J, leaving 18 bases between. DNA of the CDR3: TGTGCCAGTAGTATGAAGCGGGGGGGGTTGATCACTGAAGCTTTCTTT. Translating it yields CASSMKRGGLITEAFF.

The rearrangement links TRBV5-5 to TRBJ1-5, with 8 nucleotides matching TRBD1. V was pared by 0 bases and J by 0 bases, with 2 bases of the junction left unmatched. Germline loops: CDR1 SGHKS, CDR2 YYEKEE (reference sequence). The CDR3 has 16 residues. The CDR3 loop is CASSLGTGNSNQPQHF. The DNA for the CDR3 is TGTGCCAGCAGCTTGGGGACAGGGAATAGCAATCAGCCCCAGCATTTT.

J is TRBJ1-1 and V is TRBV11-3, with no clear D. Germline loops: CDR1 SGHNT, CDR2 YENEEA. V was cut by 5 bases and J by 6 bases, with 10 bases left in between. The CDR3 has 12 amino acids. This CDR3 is CASSAGRAEAFF. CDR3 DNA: TGTGCCAGCAGCGCTGGCCGGGCTGAAGCTTTCTTT.

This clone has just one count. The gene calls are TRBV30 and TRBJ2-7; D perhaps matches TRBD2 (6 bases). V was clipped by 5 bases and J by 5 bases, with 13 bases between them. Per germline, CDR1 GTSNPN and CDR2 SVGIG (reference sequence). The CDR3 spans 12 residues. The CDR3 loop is CAWGGTFHEQYF. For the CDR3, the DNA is TGTGCCTGGGGCGGGACTTTCCACGAGCAGTACTTC.

The CDR3: CASSGRTGGAFNEQFF. In DNA, the CDR3 is TGTGCCAGCAGCGGACGGACAGGGGGTGCGTTCAATGAGCAGTTCTTC. V is TRBV9 and J is TRBJ2-1; 10 nucleotides agree with TRBD1. Germline-derived CDR1 and CDR2 are SGDLS and YYNGEE. V shed 3 bases, J shed 6 bases, and the junction held 9 bases outside the gene matches. CDR3 length: 16 amino acids.

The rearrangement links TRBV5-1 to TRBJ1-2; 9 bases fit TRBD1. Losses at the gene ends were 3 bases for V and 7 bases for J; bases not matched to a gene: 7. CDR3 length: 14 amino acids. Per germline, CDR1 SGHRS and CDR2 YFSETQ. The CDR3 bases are TGCGCCAGCAGCTCGAAGCGGACAGGGGCTGGCTACACCTTC. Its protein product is CASSSKRTGAGYTF.

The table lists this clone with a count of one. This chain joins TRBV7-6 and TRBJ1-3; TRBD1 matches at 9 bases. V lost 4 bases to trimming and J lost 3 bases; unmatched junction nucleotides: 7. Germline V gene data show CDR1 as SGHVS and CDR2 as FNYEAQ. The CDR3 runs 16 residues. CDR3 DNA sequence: TGTGCCAGCAGCTCAAGGGGGACAGGGAGTGGAAACACCATATATTTT. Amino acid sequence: CASSSRGTGSGNTIYF.

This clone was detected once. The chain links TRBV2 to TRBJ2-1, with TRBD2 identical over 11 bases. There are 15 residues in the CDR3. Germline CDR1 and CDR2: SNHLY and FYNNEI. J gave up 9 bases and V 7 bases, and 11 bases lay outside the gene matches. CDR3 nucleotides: TGTGCCAGCAAAGAACGGTCCCTAGCGGGGGGTGAGCAGTTCTTC. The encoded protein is CASKERSLAGGEQFF.

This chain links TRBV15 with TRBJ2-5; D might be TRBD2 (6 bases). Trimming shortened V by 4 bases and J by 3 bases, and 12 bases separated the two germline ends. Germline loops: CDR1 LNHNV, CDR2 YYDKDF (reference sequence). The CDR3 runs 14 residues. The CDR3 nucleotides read TGTGCCACCAGCACCTTGGGAGGTGAAGAGACCCAGTACTTC. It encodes CATSTLGGEETQYF.

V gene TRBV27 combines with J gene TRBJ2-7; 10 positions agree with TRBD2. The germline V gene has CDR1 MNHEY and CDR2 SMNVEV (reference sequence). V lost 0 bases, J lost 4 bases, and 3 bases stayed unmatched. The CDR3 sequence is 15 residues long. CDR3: CASSLSLAGAYEQYF. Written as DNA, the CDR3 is TGTGCCAGCAGTTTATCGCTAGCGGGAGCGTACGAGCAGTACTTC.